Below, 15 T cell receptor beta chains from the same sample are listed, as sequenced in a study of T-cell memory formation after mild COVID-19. From the 5' RACE reads, TCRdb called clonotypes with MiXCR, one entry per CDR3 protein. The sample contains 290,000 or so distinct CDR3 sequences, 15% to 20% of which appear only once. The sample consisted of PBMCs or a T cell subset sorted from them (not recorded which). The receptors were sampled from a man younger than 35 who had mild COVID-19 (a few samples of this study predate the infection). Cell type and time point are not known.

This clonotype appeared a few times. The gene calls are TRBV24-1 and TRBJ2-7; D perhaps matches TRBD1 (6 bases). This CDR3 spans 17 amino acids. Trimming stripped 3 bases from V and 2 bases from J, with 19 bases between. Per germline, CDR1 KGHDR and CDR2 SFDVKD. This CDR3 is CATSDLIRYRETYEQYF. CDR3 in DNA: TGTGCCACCAGTGATCTGATCCGGTACAGGGAGACCTACGAGCAGTACTTC.

This clonotype turned up a few times. The chain couples TRBV20-1 to TRBJ2-1; 9 positions agree with TRBD2. Germline values: CDR1 DFQATT, CDR2 SNEGSKA (reference sequence). The J segment lost 5 bases and the V segment lost 6 bases, leaving 14 bases of the junction unmatched. The CDR3 runs 16 residues. CDR3 nucleotide sequence: TGCAGTGCCACCACGCCGGGACTAGCTAGGAACAATGAGCAGTTCTTC. It codes for CSATTPGLARNNEQFF.

V and J are TRBV2 and TRBJ2-6; D is possibly TRBD2 (6 bases). Deletions cut 4 bases from V and 1 base from J, with 8 bases between. The germline V gene has CDR1 SNHLY and CDR2 FYNNEI. The CDR3 loop spans 15 amino acids. The CDR3 region is CASSVRGSGANVLTF. Written as DNA, the CDR3 is TGTGCCAGCAGTGTTCGGGGGTCTGGGGCCAACGTCCTGACTTTC.

The chain couples TRBV11-2 to TRBJ2-2; D remains ambiguous. Looked up from germline, CDR1 is SGHAT and CDR2 is FQNNGV. This CDR3 has 22 amino acids. V was clipped by 1 base and J by 4 bases, with 31 bases between them. This CDR3 reads CASSLGPYRRVSPAWATGELFF. CDR3 DNA: TGTGCCAGCAGCTTAGGCCCTTATCGTCGGGTATCACCCGCCTGGGCCACCGGGGAGCTGTTTTTT.

This chain links TRBV24-1 with TRBJ2-5; D remains unclear. The CDR3 runs 14 residues. The germline gives CDR1 KGHDR, CDR2 SFDVKD. V lost 4 bases, J lost 5 bases, and 13 bases lay in between. The CDR3 bases are TGTGCCACCAGTGAGGGTGCCTCTTCGGAGACCCAGTACTTC. This sequence encodes CATSEGASSETQYF.

This clonotype was counted between two and nine times. The rearrangement joins TRBV6-2 or TRBV6-3 to TRBJ1-5; TRBD1 is a possible D gene (5 bases). V was pared by 7 bases and J by 0 bases, with 16 bases between. The CDR3 contains 16 residues. Per the germline V gene, CDR1 is MNHEY and CDR2 is SVGEGT. CDR3 amino acids: CASTPWGRASNQPQHF. CDR3 DNA sequence: TGTGCCAGCACCCCGTGGGGCAGAGCTAGCAATCAGCCCCAGCATTTT.

The V call is TRBV5-1, the J call TRBJ1-2; 8 bases match TRBD1. The CDR3 runs to 14 residues. CDR1 and CDR2 (germline): SGHRS, YFSETQ. The J segment lost 8 bases and the V segment lost 4 bases, leaving 10 bases of the junction unmatched. CDR3 nucleotide sequence: TGCGCCAGCAGCCCGGACAGGGTTTCGCTCGGCTACACCTTC. Translating gives CASSPDRVSLGYTF.

This clonotype has only a few counts. The genes are TRBV5-1 and TRBJ2-5; no clear D. Germline CDR1 reads SGHRS; CDR2 reads YFSETQ. Trimming pared 4 bases from V and 5 bases from J, leaving 12 bases between. The CDR3 is made up of 13 amino acids. The CDR3 DNA sequence: TGCGCCAGCAGCCCGACGGAAAGGGAGACCCAGTACTTC. This gives the protein CASSPTERETQYF.

This clonotype was seen only once. The chain employs TRBV4-2 and TRBJ2-3, with TRBD2 matching over 7 bases. With V trimmed by 0 bases and J by 8 bases, 5 bases remained unmatched. The CDR3 consists of 14 residues. Germline V gene data show CDR1 as LGHNA and CDR2 as YNFKEQ. The CDR3 nucleotides read TGTGCCAGCAGCCAAGAGGGGACTATCCGTACGCAGTATTTT. This gives the protein CASSQEGTIRTQYF.

This clonotype was found a few times. The V call is TRBV5-1, the J call TRBJ1-1; 8 bases map to TRBD1. The V segment lost 7 bases and the J segment 0 bases; nucleotides outside the gene matches: 8. The CDR3 is made up of 15 amino acids. From germline, CDR1 is SGHRS and CDR2 YFSETQ. The CDR3 sequence: CASRGQGLMNTEAFF. CDR3 nucleotide sequence: TGCGCCAGCCGAGGACAGGGCCTCATGAACACTGAAGCTTTCTTT. The variable domain in full, completed from reference TRBV5-1 and TRBJ1-1, reads KAGVTQTPRYLIKTRGQQVTLSCSPISGHRSVSWYQQTPGQGLQFLFEYFSETQRNKGNFPGRFSGRQFSNSRSEMNVSTLELGDSALYLCASRGQGLMNTEAFFGQGTRLTVV.

In its sample, this clonotype was seen a few times. The chain recombines TRBV4-1 with TRBJ2-3; perhaps TRBD1 as D (7 bases). V was trimmed by 1 base and J by 2 bases, leaving 13 bases between them. CDR1 MGHRA and CDR2 YSYEKL come from the germline V gene. The length of the CDR3 is 16 residues. This CDR3 is CASSQVAGGYTDTQYF. The CDR3 bases are TGCGCCAGCAGCCAAGTGGCAGGGGGGTACACAGATACGCAGTATTTT.

This clonotype has more than one count but fewer than ten. V is TRBV20-1 and J is TRBJ2-3; 10 bases agree with TRBD2. The CDR3 is 15 residues long. V was pared by 3 bases and J by 5 bases, with 8 bases of the junction left unmatched. CDR1 is DFQATT, CDR2 SNEGSKA, per germline (reference sequence). The CDR3 is CSARRQRGGQDTQYF. The CDR3, as DNA: TGCAGTGCTAGGCGGCAGCGGGGGGGCCAAGATACGCAGTATTTT.

The V call is TRBV20-1, the J call TRBJ2-7; D is uncertain. With 3 bases removed from V and 0 bases from J, the gap between germline ends came to 6 bases. CDR3 length: 12 residues. The germline CDR1 and CDR2 sequences are DFQATT and SNEGSKA (reference sequence). CDR3 in DNA: TGCAGTGCTAGGCCAGACTCCTACGAGCAGTACGTC. Its protein product is CSARPDSYEQYV.

This sequence joins TRBV7-8 and TRBJ2-4; 7 bases are shared with TRBD2. The CDR3 has 16 amino acids. Germline V CDR1 and CDR2: SGHVS, FQNEAQ. J lost 5 bases, V lost 2 bases, and 9 bases had no gene match. CDR3 sequence (DNA): TGTGCCAGCAGCTTATGGTATAGCGGGCCCGAAAACATTCAGTACTTC. Its protein is CASSLWYSGPENIQYF.

This clonotype has just a few counts. The V and J genes are TRBV15 and TRBJ1-4, with unresolved D. Germline V gene data show CDR1 as LNHNV and CDR2 as YYDKDF (reference sequence). The CDR3 consists of 16 residues. The ends were cut back, 0 bases at V and 0 bases at J, with 8 bases in the middle. The CDR3 DNA follows: TGTGCCACCAGCAGAGATGGGGAAGCAACTAATGAAAAACTGTTTTTT. Protein product: CATSRDGEATNEKLFF.